Listed below are T cell receptor beta chains from one sample, sequenced in a study of human T cells and chemical hapten exposure. TCRdb used MiXCR to reprocess the RACE reads, holding one entry per CDR3 protein. Counted here are approximately 350,000 distinct CDR3 sequences, about 6% occurring once; the ten biggest clones make up about 5.6%. The starting material was whole blood, obtained in connection with sensitization to the hapten diphenylcyclopropenone (DPC). These receptors originate from a woman aged 18-29 years with alopecia areata. Some clones in this sample may be carry-over from other donors' samples. Both conserved end residues are part of each CDR3. The D gene is left open where the match is weak. Size is omitted from some rows. Given values are once, few, many or a class for expanded clones.

clone size	V gene	J gene	D gene	CDR3 protein	CDR3 DNA
few	TRBV6-2/TRBV6-3	TRBJ1-4	NA	CASSYRASTNEKLFF	TGTGCCAGCAGTTACAGGGCTTCAACTAATGAAAAACTGTTTTTT
NA	TRBV18	TRBJ1-4	TRBD1	CASSPTTGGIEKLFF	TGTGCCAGCTCACCTACGACAGGGGGAATAGAAAAACTGTTTTTT
many	TRBV6-5	TRBJ1-5	NA	CASRLYRARNQPQHF	TGTGCCAGCAGACTTTACCGGGCAAGGAATCAGCCCCAGCATTTT
few	TRBV6-5	TRBJ1-6	NA	CASSYLRGAFSPLHF	TGTGCCAGCAGTTACTTACGTGGGGCATTTTCACCCCTCCACTTT
NA	TRBV5-1	TRBJ2-6	NA	CASSLDRGAGANVLTF	TGCGCCAGCAGCTTGGACCGTGGGGCTGGGGCCAACGTCCTGACTTTC
many	TRBV5-4	TRBJ1-2	TRBD1	CASSYRGFNYGYTF	TGTGCCAGCAGCTACAGGGGTTTTAACTATGGCTACACCTTC
NA	TRBV20-1	TRBJ2-1	TRBD2	CSARLAGRDNEQFF	TGCAGTGCTAGACTAGCGGGGAGGGACAATGAGCAGTTCTTC
few	TRBV7-3	TRBJ2-1	TRBD2	CASSFSGGGWNEQFF	TGTGCCAGCAGCTTTAGCGGGGGAGGGTGGAATGAGCAGTTCTTC
few	TRBV3-1	TRBJ1-5	NA	CASQTGTSAQPQHF	TGTGCCAGCCAAACCGGGACATCCGCTCAGCCCCAGCATTTT
many	TRBV11-2	TRBJ2-5	TRBD1	CASSRDRGETQYF	TGTGCCAGCAGCAGGGACAGGGGAGAGACCCAGTACTTC
many	TRBV24-1	TRBJ2-1	NA	CATSDPTGTGWGEQFF	TGTGCCACCAGTGATCCCACAGGGACTGGATGGGGTGAGCAGTTCTTC
NA	TRBV18	TRBJ1-1	NA	CASSQVGVRSKWANTEAFF	TGTGCCAGCTCACAGGTAGGAGTTCGGAGCAAGTGGGCCAACACTGAAGCTTTCTTT
NA	TRBV6-1	TRBJ1-6	NA	CASSDNPGSSPLHF	TGTGCCAGCAGTGACAACCCGGGAAGTTCACCCCTCCACTTT
many	TRBV27	TRBJ1-2	NA	CASRSNTANYGYTF	TGTGCCAGCAGATCTAATACAGCTAACTATGGCTACACCTTC
NA	TRBV28	TRBJ1-5	NA	CASSLFRIGVSQGSQPQHF	TGTGCCAGCAGTTTATTTCGTATTGGCGTGTCACAGGGTAGTCAGCCCCAGCATTTT
NA	TRBV10-3	TRBJ2-1	TRBD1	CAISDSGGRLYNEQFF	TGTGCCATCAGTGATTCAGGGGGACGACTCTACAATGAGCAGTTCTTC
many	TRBV4-1	TRBJ1-5	TRBD1	CASSQGDRDNQPQHF	TGTGCCAGCAGCCAAGGAGACAGGGACAATCAGCCCCAGCATTTT
many	TRBV29-1	TRBJ1-2	NA	CSVEVEENYGYTF	TGCAGCGTTGAAGTTGAGGAAAACTATGGCTACACCTTC
many	TRBV20-1	TRBJ1-1	TRBD1	CSARRRDRPMNTEAFF	TGCAGTGCTAGACGTAGGGACAGGCCGATGAACACTGAAGCTTTCTTT
few	TRBV7-2	TRBJ2-7	NA	CASSLVEGADEQYF	TGTGCCAGCAGCTTAGTTGAAGGGGCTGACGAGCAGTACTTC
many	TRBV20-1	TRBJ1-2	NA	CSARTDIYGYTF	TGCAGTGCTAGAACAGATATCTATGGCTACACCTTC
NA	TRBV7-3	TRBJ2-1	NA	CASSPRGLRGNEQFF	TGTGCCAGCAGCCCTAGGGGTTTACGGGGCAATGAGCAGTTCTTC
NA	TRBV2	TRBJ2-3	TRBD2	CASSGPAGGPRDTQYF	TGTGCCAGCAGTGGCCCAGCGGGGGGGCCAAGAGATACGCAGTATTTT
few	TRBV27	TRBJ1-5	TRBD1	CASSLGQTYQPQHF	TGTGCCAGCAGTCTGGGACAGACCTATCAGCCCCAGCATTTT
few	TRBV4-3	TRBJ2-3	TRBD1	CASSLSRAGQGSDTQYF	TGCGCCAGCAGCCTTTCACGTGCTGGACAGGGGTCAGATACGCAGTATTTT
many	TRBV29-1	TRBJ2-2	NA	CSAAGPGMGTGELFF	TGCAGCGCCGCGGGACCGGGGATGGGGACCGGGGAGCTGTTTTTT
many	TRBV29-1	TRBJ1-2	TRBD1	CSAPQGAYGYTF	TGCAGCGCTCCCCAGGGGGCCTATGGCTACACCTTC